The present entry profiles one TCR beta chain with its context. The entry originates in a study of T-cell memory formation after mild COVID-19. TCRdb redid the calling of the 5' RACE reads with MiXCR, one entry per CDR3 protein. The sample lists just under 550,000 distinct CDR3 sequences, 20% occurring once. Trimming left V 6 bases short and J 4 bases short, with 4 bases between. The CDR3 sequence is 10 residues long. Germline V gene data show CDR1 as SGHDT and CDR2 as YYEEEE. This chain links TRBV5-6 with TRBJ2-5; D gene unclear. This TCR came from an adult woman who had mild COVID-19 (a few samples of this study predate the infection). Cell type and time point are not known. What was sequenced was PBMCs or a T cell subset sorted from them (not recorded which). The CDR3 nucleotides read TGTGCCAGCAATTCAGAGACCCAGTACTTC. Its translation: CASNSETQYF.